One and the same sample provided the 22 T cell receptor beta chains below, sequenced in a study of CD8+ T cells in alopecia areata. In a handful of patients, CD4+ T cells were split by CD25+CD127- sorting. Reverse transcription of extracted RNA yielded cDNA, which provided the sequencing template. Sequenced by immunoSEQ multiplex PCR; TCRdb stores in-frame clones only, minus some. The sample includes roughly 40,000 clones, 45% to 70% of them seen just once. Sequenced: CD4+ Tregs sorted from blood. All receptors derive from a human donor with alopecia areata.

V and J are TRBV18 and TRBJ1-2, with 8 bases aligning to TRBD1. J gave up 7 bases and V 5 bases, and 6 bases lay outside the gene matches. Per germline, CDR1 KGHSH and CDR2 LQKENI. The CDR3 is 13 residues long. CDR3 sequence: CASSSTGAAGYTF. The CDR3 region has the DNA TGTGCCAGCTCATCGACAGGGGCGGCTGGCTACACCTTC.

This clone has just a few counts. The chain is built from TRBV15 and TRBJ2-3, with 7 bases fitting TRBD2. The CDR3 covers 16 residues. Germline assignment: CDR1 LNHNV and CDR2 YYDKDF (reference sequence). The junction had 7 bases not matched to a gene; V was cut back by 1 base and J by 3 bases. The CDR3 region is CATSRGGGIDTDTQYF. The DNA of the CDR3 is TGTGCCACCAGCAGAGGCGGGGGTATCGATACAGATACGCAGTATTTT.

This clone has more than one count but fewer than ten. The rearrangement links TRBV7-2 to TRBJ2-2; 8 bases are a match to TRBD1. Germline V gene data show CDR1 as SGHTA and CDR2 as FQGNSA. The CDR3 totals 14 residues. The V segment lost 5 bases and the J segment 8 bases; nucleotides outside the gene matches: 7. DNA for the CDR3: TGTGCCAGCAGCCCTACAGGGGGATGGGGGGAGCTGTTTTTT. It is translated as CASSPTGGWGELFF.

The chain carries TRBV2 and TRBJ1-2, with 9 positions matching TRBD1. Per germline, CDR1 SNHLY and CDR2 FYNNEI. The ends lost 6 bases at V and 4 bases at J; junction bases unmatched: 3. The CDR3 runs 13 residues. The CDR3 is CASRGDRAYGYTF. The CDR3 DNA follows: TGTGCCAGCAGGGGGGACAGGGCCTATGGCTACACCTTC.

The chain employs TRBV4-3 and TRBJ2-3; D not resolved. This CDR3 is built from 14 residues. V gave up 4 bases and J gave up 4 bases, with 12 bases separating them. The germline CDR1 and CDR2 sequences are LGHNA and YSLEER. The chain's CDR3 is CASSRGSDSDTQYF. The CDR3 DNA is TGCGCCAGCAGCCGAGGATCAGACTCAGATACGCAGTATTTT.

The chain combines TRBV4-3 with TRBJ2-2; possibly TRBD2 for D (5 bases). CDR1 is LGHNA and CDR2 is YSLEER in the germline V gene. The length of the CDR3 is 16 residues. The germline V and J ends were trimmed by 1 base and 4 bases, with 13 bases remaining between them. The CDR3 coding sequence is TGCGCCAGCAGCCAAGGTTTCCGGGGAGTCACCGGGGAGCTGTTTTTT. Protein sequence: CASSQGFRGVTGELFF.

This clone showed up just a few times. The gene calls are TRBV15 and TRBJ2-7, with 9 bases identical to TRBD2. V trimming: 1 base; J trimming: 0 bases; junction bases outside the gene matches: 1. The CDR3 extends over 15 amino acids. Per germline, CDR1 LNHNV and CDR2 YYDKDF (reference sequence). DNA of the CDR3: TGTGCCACCAGCAGAGCTAGCGGGGCCTCCTACGAGCAGTACTTC. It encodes CATSRASGASYEQYF.

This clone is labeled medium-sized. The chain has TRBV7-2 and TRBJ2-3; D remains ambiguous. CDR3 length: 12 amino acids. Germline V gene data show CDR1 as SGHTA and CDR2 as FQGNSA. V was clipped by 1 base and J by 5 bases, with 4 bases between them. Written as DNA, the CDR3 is TGTGCCAGCAGCTTAGTTAAAGATACGCAGTATTTT. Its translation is CASSLVKDTQYF.

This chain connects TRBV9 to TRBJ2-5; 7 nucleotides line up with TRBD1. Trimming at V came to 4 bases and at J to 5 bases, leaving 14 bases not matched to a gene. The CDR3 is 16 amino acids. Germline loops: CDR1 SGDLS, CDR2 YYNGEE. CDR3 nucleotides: TGTGCCAGCAGCCCGAGAGGGGGCAGGGTTGGCGAGACCCAGTACTTC. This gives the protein CASSPRGGRVGETQYF.

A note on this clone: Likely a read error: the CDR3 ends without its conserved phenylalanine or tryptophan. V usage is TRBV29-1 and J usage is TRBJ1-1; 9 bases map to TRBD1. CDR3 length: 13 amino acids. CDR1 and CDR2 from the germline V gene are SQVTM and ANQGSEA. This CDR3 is CSVAGQGNIEAFL. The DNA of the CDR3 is TGCAGCGTCGCGGGACAGGGAAACATTGAAGCTTTCCTT.

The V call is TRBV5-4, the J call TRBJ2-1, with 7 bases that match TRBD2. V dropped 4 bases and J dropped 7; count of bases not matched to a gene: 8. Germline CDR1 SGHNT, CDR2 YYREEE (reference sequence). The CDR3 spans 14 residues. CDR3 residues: CASSPGRVANEQFF. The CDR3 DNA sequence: TGTGCCAGCAGCCCGGGGAGGGTTGCGAATGAGCAGTTCTTC.

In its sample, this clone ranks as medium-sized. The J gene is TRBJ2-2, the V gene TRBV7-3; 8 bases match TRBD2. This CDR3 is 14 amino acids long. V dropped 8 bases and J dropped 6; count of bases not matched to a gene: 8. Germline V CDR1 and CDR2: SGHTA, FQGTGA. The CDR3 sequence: CASLSNSGAGELFF. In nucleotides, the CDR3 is TGTGCCAGCCTCTCGAATAGCGGGGCCGGGGAGCTGTTTTTT.

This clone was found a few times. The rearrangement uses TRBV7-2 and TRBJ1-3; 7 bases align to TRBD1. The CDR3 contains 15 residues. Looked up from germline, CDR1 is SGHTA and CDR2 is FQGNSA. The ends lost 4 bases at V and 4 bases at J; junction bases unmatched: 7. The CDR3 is CASSYPPGQGNTIYF. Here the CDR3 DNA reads TGTGCCAGCAGCTATCCGCCGGGACAGGGAAACACCATATATTTT.

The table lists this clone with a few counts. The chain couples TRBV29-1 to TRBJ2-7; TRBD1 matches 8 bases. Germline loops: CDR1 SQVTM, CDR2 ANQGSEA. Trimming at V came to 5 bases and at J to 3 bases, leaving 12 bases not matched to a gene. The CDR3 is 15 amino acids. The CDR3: CSVRKGTGYGYEQYF. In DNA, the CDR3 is TGCAGCGTTCGAAAGGGGACAGGCTATGGCTACGAGCAGTACTTC.

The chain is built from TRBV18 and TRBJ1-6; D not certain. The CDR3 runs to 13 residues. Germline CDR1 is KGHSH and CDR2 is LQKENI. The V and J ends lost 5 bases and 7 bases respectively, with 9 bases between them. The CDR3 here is CASSGDRNSPLHF. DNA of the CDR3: TGTGCCAGCTCAGGGGATAGAAATTCACCCCTCCACTTT.

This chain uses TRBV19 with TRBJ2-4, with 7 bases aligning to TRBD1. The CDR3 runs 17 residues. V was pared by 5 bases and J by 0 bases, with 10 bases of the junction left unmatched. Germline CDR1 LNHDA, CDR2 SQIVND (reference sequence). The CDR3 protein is CASSSIQGRLAKNIQYF. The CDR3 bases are TGTGCCAGTAGTTCTATACAGGGGAGACTAGCCAAAAACATTCAGTACTTC.

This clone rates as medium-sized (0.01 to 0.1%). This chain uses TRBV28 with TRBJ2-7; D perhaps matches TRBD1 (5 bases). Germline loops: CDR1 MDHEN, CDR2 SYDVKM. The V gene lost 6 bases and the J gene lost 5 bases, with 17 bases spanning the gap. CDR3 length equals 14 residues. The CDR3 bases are TGTGCCAGCAGAGAATGGGGCGGTGTCGACGAGCAGTACTTC. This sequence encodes CASREWGGVDEQYF. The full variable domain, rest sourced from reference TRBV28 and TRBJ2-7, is DVKVTQSSRYLVKRTGEKVFLECVQDMDHENMFWYRQDPGLGLRLIYFSYDVKMKEKGDIPEGYSVSREKKERFSLILESASTNQTSMYLCASREWGGVDEQYFGPGTRLTVT.

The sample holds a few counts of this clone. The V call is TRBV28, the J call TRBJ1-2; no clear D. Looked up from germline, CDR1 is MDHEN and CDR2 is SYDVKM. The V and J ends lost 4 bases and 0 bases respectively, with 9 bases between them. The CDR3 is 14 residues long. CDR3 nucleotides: TGTGCCAGCAGTTCGGCCGCGGCTAACTATGGCTACACCTTC. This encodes CASSSAAANYGYTF.

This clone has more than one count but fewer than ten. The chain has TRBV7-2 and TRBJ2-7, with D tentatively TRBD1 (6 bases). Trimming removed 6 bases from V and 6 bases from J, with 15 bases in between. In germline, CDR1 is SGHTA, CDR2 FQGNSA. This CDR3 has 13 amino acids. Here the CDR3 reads CASSKDSRVEQYF. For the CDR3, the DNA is TGTGCCAGCAGTAAGGACAGCCGGGTCGAGCAGTACTTC.

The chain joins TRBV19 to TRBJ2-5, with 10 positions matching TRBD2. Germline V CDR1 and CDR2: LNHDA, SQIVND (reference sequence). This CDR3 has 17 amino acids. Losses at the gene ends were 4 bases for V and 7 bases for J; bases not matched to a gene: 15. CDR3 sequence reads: CASSTTLTSGLTGTQYF. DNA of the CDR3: TGTGCCAGTAGTACTACCTTGACTAGCGGGTTGACTGGGACCCAGTACTTC.

CDR3 in amino acids: CTGDRAPTGEQYF. CDR3 nucleotide sequence: TGCACGGGGGATAGGGCGCCTACGGGAGAGCAGTACTTC. The chain recombines TRBV29-1 with TRBJ2-7, with a possible D match to TRBD2 (6 bases). The length of the CDR3 is 13 residues. CDR1 SQVTM and CDR2 ANQGSEA come from the germline V gene.

The CDR3: CASGLGYEQYF. CDR3 DNA sequence: TGTGCTAGTGGTTTGGGCTACGAGCAGTACTTC. The chain couples TRBV12-5 to TRBJ2-7; D gene ambiguous. The V end was cut by 1 base, the J end by 3 bases, with 1 base between. The CDR3 is made up of 11 amino acids. CDR1 is LGHNT, CDR2 FRNRAP, per germline.